The clone carrying this TCR beta chain was seen a handful of times. Its antigen is as yet unknown. The data were taken from a study of response to subunit inactivated influenza vaccine. Study results and caveats: Only a handful of new T cells, the authors suggested, are recruited with each seasonal influenza vaccination.

Each CDR3 protein is one row after TCRdb ran MiXCR on the RT-PCR reads. The sample has about 580,000 distinct CDR3 sequences, 12% to 15% seen once. This sequence originates from a man between 50 and 59 years old who received an inactivated influenza vaccine. The sequenced sample was PBMCs from blood, obtained 12 days after vaccination.

The CDR3 loop reads CASNGYRGLAGNTIYF. DNA of the CDR3: TGTGCCAGCAACGGCTACAGGGGGCTTGCTGGAAACACCATATATTTT. V usage is TRBV12-3 or TRBV12-4 and J usage is TRBJ1-3, with 9 bases identical to TRBD1. With V trimmed by 7 bases and J by 2 bases, 9 bases remained unmatched. The CDR3 loop spans 16 amino acids.